The 19 T cell receptor beta chains below come from one sample, sequenced in a study of blood T cell repertoires in COVID-19. Some clones are missing from TCRdb's copy, which holds only in-frame ones; the method was immunoSEQ multiplex PCR. The table has over 200,000 clones, around nine tenths seen once. The material sequenced was peripheral blood. The receptors originated from a woman between 55 and 75 years old with acute or convalescent COVID-19.

The J gene is TRBJ2-7, the V gene TRBV7-9; 9 positions match TRBD2. The CDR3 spans 15 residues. Looked up from germline, CDR1 is SEHNR and CDR2 is FQNEAQ (reference sequence). V lost 4 bases and J lost 2; bases outside the gene matches: 6. CDR3 residues: CASSSLAGATYEQYF. In DNA form, the CDR3 reads TGTGCCAGCAGCTCCTTAGCGGGAGCAACCTACGAGCAGTACTTC.

The V and J genes are TRBV7-2 and TRBJ1-5; weak D call: TRBD1 (5 bases). Germline V gives CDR1 SGHTA, CDR2 FQGNSA. The CDR3 spans 13 residues. Trimming shortened V by 1 base and J by 7 bases, and 8 bases separated the two germline ends. CDR3 loop: CASSLGQWQPQHF. In nucleotides, the CDR3 is TGTGCCAGCAGCTTAGGACAGTGGCAGCCCCAGCATTTT.

The genes are TRBV7-2 and TRBJ2-3; 7 bases fit TRBD2. V gave up 2 bases and J gave up 0 bases; unmatched junction bases: 5. CDR3 size: 16 residues. Germline CDR1 and CDR2: SGHTA and FQGNSA. The CDR3 loop is CASSLRLAVSTDTQYF. CDR3 bases: TGTGCCAGCAGCTTAAGGCTAGCGGTGAGCACAGATACGCAGTATTTT.

The chain is built from TRBV6-5 and TRBJ2-1; tentatively, D is TRBD2 (6 bases). Germline V gives CDR1 MNHEY, CDR2 SVGAGI. CDR3 length: 15 residues. V gave up 2 bases and J gave up 1 base, with 9 bases separating them. This chain's CDR3 is CASSYPGVSYNEQFF. The CDR3 coding sequence is TGTGCCAGCAGTTACCCGGGAGTATCCTACAATGAGCAGTTCTTC.

V gene TRBV15 combines with J gene TRBJ1-6; no definite D call. From germline, CDR1 is LNHNV and CDR2 YYDKDF (reference sequence). This CDR3 region has 15 residues. The ends were cut back, 0 bases at V and 6 bases at J, with 9 bases in the middle. The CDR3: CATSRDLGSNSPLHF. In DNA, the CDR3 is TGTGCCACCAGCAGAGATCTGGGCAGTAATTCACCCCTCCACTTT.

The CDR3 nucleotides read TGTGCCTCGAACGGACAGGGCTCTTATTCACCCCTCCACTTT. It is translated as CASNGQGSYSPLHF. The chain uses TRBV30 and TRBJ1-6; TRBD1 agrees at 8 bases. CDR1 and CDR2 from the germline V gene are GTSNPN and SVGIG (reference sequence). Trimming removed 7 bases from V and 8 bases from J; junction bases left unmatched: 10. CDR3 length: 14 amino acids.

The rearrangement joins TRBV5-6 to TRBJ2-2, with TRBD2 identical over 10 bases. CDR1 and CDR2 from the germline V gene are SGHDT and YYEEEE. J lost 5 bases, V lost 0 bases, and 13 bases had no gene match. This CDR3 is built from 19 residues. The CDR3 DNA reads TGTGCCAGCAGCTTGGCCTGGTCTAGCGGGAGCCTGGGGACCGGGGAGCTGTTTTTT. Translating it yields CASSLAWSSGSLGTGELFF.

The CDR3 loop reads CASAGSSGNTIYF. In nucleotides, the CDR3 is TGTGCCAGCGCCGGGAGCTCTGGAAACACCATATATTTT. This chain joins TRBV6-5 and TRBJ1-3, with D unclear. The V gene lost 8 bases and the J gene lost 0 bases, with 8 bases spanning the gap. The germline V gene has CDR1 MNHEY and CDR2 SVGAGI. The CDR3 has 13 residues.

This clone was seen a single time. The chain has TRBV29-1 and TRBJ2-3; D might be TRBD1 (6 bases). V was pared by 6 bases and J by 0 bases, with 16 bases between. Germline CDR1 is SQVTM and CDR2 is ANQGSEA. The CDR3 is made up of 15 amino acids. The CDR3 nucleotides read TGCAGCGTCCCAGGGGCAGGAGCTAGCACAGATACGCAGTATTTT. Translating it yields CSVPGAGASTDTQYF.

The chain combines TRBV7-2 with TRBJ2-6; D not resolved. The germline CDR1 and CDR2 sequences are SGHTA and FQGNSA. Trimming cost V 5 bases and J 3 bases, with 14 bases left between them. The CDR3 is 16 amino acids. CDR3: CASSPLGGNGANVLTF. As DNA, the CDR3 is TGTGCCAGCAGCCCCCTTGGCGGAAATGGGGCCAACGTCCTGACTTTC.

This rearrangement joins TRBV6-5 to TRBJ1-1, with 8 nucleotides matching TRBD1. The germline gives CDR1 MNHEY, CDR2 SVGAGI. After removal of 8 bases from V and 7 bases from J, the junction contained 15 bases not matched to a gene. The CDR3 spans 15 residues. The CDR3 sequence: CASDLGQGGLREAFF. The DNA of the CDR3 is TGTGCCAGCGATCTCGGACAGGGAGGACTACGTGAAGCTTTCTTT.

Concerning this clone itself: The same CDR3 is also encoded by other DNA sequences in this sample. The CDR3 region is CATSREFGGELFF. Here the CDR3 DNA reads TGCGCCACCTCGCGGGAGTTTGGCGGGGAGCTGTTTTTT. This chain joins TRBV10-1 and TRBJ2-2, with 7 bases that match TRBD2. V shed 10 bases and J 7 bases; nucleotides not matched to a gene: 9. CDR1 is WNHNN and CDR2 is SYGVQD in the germline V gene (reference sequence). CDR3 length equals 13 residues.

This clone was recorded only once. The CDR3 bases are TGTGCCAGCAGTTACCTCAGGACAGGGGGCGGCCTGGGGTTCTTC. Amino acid sequence: CASSYLRTGGGLGFF. The chain links TRBV6-2 or TRBV6-3 to TRBJ2-1, with TRBD1 matching over 11 bases. The V gene end was trimmed by 2 bases and the J gene end by 15 bases; junction bases not matched to a gene: 12. CDR1 MNHEY and CDR2 SVGEGT come from the germline V gene. The CDR3 totals 15 residues.

The V call is TRBV19, the J call TRBJ2-1; D ambiguous. V was cut by 3 bases and J by 3 bases, with 6 bases left in between. CDR1 and CDR2 from the germline V gene are LNHDA and SQIVND (reference sequence). This CDR3 region has 13 residues. The CDR3 bases are TGTGCCAGTAGTATTAGTGGCTACAATGAGCAGTTCTTC. Protein: CASSISGYNEQFF.

V usage is TRBV24-1 and J usage is TRBJ2-1; D perhaps matches TRBD1 (6 bases). The CDR3 spans 13 residues. In germline, CDR1 is KGHDR, CDR2 SFDVKD. V lost 9 bases and J lost 4, with 12 bases in between. The CDR3 DNA reads as TGTGCCACCTCCCAGGACAGTTACAATGAGCAGTTCTTC. Protein product: CATSQDSYNEQFF.

The chain combines TRBV6-6 with TRBJ1-1, with 9 bases that match TRBD1. Germline trimming cut 8 bases from V and 1 base from J; bases unmatched to any gene: 2. The V gene's germline CDR1 is MNHNY and CDR2 SVGAGI (reference sequence). The CDR3 runs 13 residues. The CDR3 DNA reads TGTGCCAGCCGGGACAGGGAGAACACTGAAGCTTTCTTT. Translating it yields CASRDRENTEAFF.

The chain is built from TRBV9 and TRBJ1-2; tentative D call: TRBD1 (5 bases). This CDR3 has 13 residues. The germline V and J ends were trimmed by 0 bases and 10 bases, with 13 bases remaining between them. Germline-derived CDR1 and CDR2 are SGDLS and YYNGEE. The CDR3 region has the DNA TGTGCCAGCAGCGTAGATTTAATGACAGCCTACACCTTC. Encoded protein: CASSVDLMTAYTF. Filled out from reference TRBV9 and TRBJ1-2, the complete variable domain reads DSGVTQTPKHLITATGQRVTLRCSPRSGDLSVYWYQQSLDQGLQFLIQYYNGEERAKGNILERFSAQQFPDLHSELNLSSLELGDSALYFCASSVDLMTAYTFGSGTRLTVV.

This chain uses TRBV6-6 with TRBJ1-5; the match to TRBD1 covers 10 bases. There are 17 residues in the CDR3. Germline loops: CDR1 MNHNY, CDR2 SVGAGI (reference sequence). The V gene end was trimmed by 5 bases and the J gene end by 1 base; junction bases not matched to a gene: 8. The CDR3 reads CASSPRTGGLSNQPQHF. CDR3 nucleotides: TGTGCCAGCAGTCCAAGGACAGGGGGACTAAGCAATCAGCCCCAGCATTTT.

The genes are TRBV6-6 and TRBJ2-7; 7 bases fit TRBD1. CDR1 is MNHNY, CDR2 SVGAGI, per germline (reference sequence). This CDR3 comprises 13 residues. V shed 4 bases, J shed 5 bases, and the junction held 5 bases outside the gene matches. The CDR3 coding sequence is TGTGCCAGCAGTTTCAGACAGGGTGACGAGCAGTACTTC. Its translation: CASSFRQGDEQYF.